This entry lists 9 T cell receptor beta chains sequenced from one sample in a study of blood T cells in healthy people across ages (dated by TCRdb to the mid-2010s). Libraries were prepared through 5' RACE. Data came from an Illumina HiSeq 2500. A second 7 to 11 cycle PCR used a sample-barcoded 5' primer and a J-beta primer mix. The public reads were reanalyzed by TCRdb: fastp trimming at Q25, MiXCR alignment, in-frame beta chains only. Each record represents a unique CDR3 protein, reported with the most common genes and DNA among its rows. For this sample the table gives 1,100,000 or so distinct CDR3 sequences, of which 40% to 55% were detected only once. Approximately 19% of the sample is held by the ten biggest clonotypes. The source material was blood. These receptor sequences come from a woman aged 55-70 years in good health.

This clonotype came up once. The chain recombines TRBV20-1 with TRBJ2-3; TRBD2 aligns across 12 bases. This CDR3 comprises 15 residues. The junction had 8 bases not matched to a gene; V was cut back by 5 bases and J by 5 bases. Germline V gene sequence: CDR1 DFQATT, CDR2 SNEGSKA (reference sequence). CDR3 sequence (DNA): TGCAGTGCTTCTGCTAGCGGGAGGGCCCAAGATACGCAGTATTTT. Translating gives CSASASGRAQDTQYF.

This clonotype was seen a handful of times. The chain couples TRBV11-2 to TRBJ2-7; tentatively, D is TRBD2 (7 bases). The ends were cut back, 0 bases at V and 5 bases at J, with 20 bases in the middle. In germline, CDR1 is SGHAT, CDR2 FQNNGV. The CDR3 totals 17 residues. CDR3 bases: TGTGCCAGCAGCTTAGATCAGCACACCGGGGGGCGAAACGAGCAGTACTTC. Its protein is CASSLDQHTGGRNEQYF. The variable domain in full, with the rest retrieved from reference TRBV11-2 and TRBJ2-7, is EAGVAQSPRYKIIEKRQSVAFWCNPISGHATLYWYQQILGQGPKLLIQFQNNGVVDDSQLPKDRFSAERLKGVDSTLKIQPAKLEDSAVYLCASSLDQHTGGRNEQYFGPGTRLTVT.

V and J are TRBV20-1 and TRBJ2-4; 8 bases fit TRBD2. V shed 1 base and J 6 bases; nucleotides not matched to a gene: 8. CDR1 and CDR2 (germline): DFQATT, SNEGSKA (reference sequence). The CDR3 consists of 15 residues. The CDR3, as DNA: TGCAGTGCTAGAGTCGAGCGGGGGCGCAGAAACATTCAGTACTTC. The encoded protein is CSARVERGRRNIQYF.

This clonotype was seen a single time. The CDR3 does not close with the conserved phenylalanine or tryptophan, likely indicating a read error. V gene TRBV12-3 or TRBV12-4 combines with J gene TRBJ2-7; 9 positions match TRBD1. V shed 6 bases and J 1 base; nucleotides not matched to a gene: 7. This CDR3 region has 15 residues. CDR3 DNA sequence: TGTGCCAGCAGGGGTACAGGGGGCTCTTCCTACGAGCAGTACTTA. Its translation is CASRGTGGSSYEQYL.

This clonotype was picked up a small number of times. The chain carries TRBV5-1 and TRBJ1-2, with D maybe TRBD1 (6 bases). Germline V gives CDR1 SGHRS, CDR2 YFSETQ. The CDR3 totals 16 residues. The V end lost 4 bases, the J end lost 2 bases, and 18 bases lay between the germline ends. The CDR3, as DNA: TGCGCCAGCAGCCTGAGGGGGGTCTCAAAGAACTATGGCTACACCTTC. Translated, it gives CASSLRGVSKNYGYTF.

In its sample, this clonotype was seen once. The chain carries TRBV6-5 and TRBJ2-1; perhaps TRBD2 as D (6 bases). CDR3 length equals 13 residues. The V end was cut by 3 bases, the J end by 14 bases, with 17 bases between. CDR1 is MNHEY and CDR2 is SVGAGI in the germline V gene. The CDR3 region has the DNA TGTGCCAGCAGTTATGGGCGGTGGGGGGAGGAGTTCTTC. It is translated as CASSYGRWGEEFF.

V and J are TRBV7-8 and TRBJ2-7; 8 bases match TRBD1. The CDR3 has 15 amino acids. The V gene end was trimmed by 6 bases and the J gene end by 0 bases; junction bases not matched to a gene: 7. Germline CDR1 and CDR2: SGHVS and FQNEAQ. In DNA, the CDR3 is TGTGCCAGCAGGGCGACAGGGGTCAGCTCCTACGAGCAGTACTTC. Protein product: CASRATGVSSYEQYF.

The chain combines TRBV6-2 or TRBV6-3 with TRBJ1-5; D gene unclear. Per germline, CDR1 MNHEY and CDR2 SVGEGT. This CDR3 has 16 amino acids. V was shortened by 0 bases and J by 4 bases, with 13 bases between the two germline ends. CDR3 in DNA: TGTGCCAGCAGTTACTCGAGTGGCAGAGAGAATCAGCCCCAGCATTTT. Protein: CASSYSSGRENQPQHF.

The sample holds a few counts of this clonotype. The rearrangement uses TRBV20-1 and TRBJ2-7; 7 bases line up with TRBD2. The CDR3 is made up of 13 amino acids. The germline V gene encodes CDR1 DFQATT and CDR2 SNEGSKA (reference sequence). V lost 5 bases and J lost 0; bases outside the gene matches: 4. The CDR3 here is CSAPRDYSYEQYF. The CDR3 DNA reads as TGCAGTGCTCCCAGGGACTACTCCTACGAGCAGTACTTC.